This T cell receptor (beta chain) was obtained from a study of CD8+CD57+ T cells in acquired aplastic anemia. This CDR3 region has 15 residues. V shed 1 base and J shed 10 bases, with 14 bases lying between them. Germline V gene lookup returns CDR1 SGHVS and CDR2 FQNEAQ. TCR beta VDJ combinations and CDR3 sequences were profiled from genomic DNA. TCRdb ran MiXCR on the reads and lists one entry per CDR3 protein. Of about 150,000 distinct CDR3 sequences in the sample, 40% to 65% were seen once. Before being chosen for sequencing, patients had shown CD8+CD57+ cell expansion by flow cytometry. Specimen: sorted CD4+, CD8+, or CD8+CD57+ T cells (not recorded which) from PBMCs. The source of this sequence is a human donor with aplastic anemia. The chain links TRBV7-8 to TRBJ1-6, with a weak D call TRBD1 (5 bases). The CDR3 DNA follows: TGTGCCAGCAGCTTAGTGGGGGGGAATTCGTCACCCCTCCACTTT. This codes for CASSLVGGNSSPLHF.